The 24 T cell receptor beta chains given below trace back to one sample, sequenced in a study of T cell responses to AZD1222 COVID-19 vaccine. TCRdb's copy holds only in-frame clones and misses some; the assay was immunoSEQ multiplex PCR. Altogether 110,000 to 150,000 clones are present, about 92% being singletons, with the ten largest covering less than 15%. The material was peripheral blood, obtained after recovery from COVID-19. All receptors come from an adult who had recovered from COVID-19.

CDR3 DNA sequence: TGTGCCACCAGCAGAGGACAGGGAGGCGAAAAACTGTTTTTT. Its translation is CATSRGQGGEKLFF. This chain links TRBV15 with TRBJ1-4; 7 positions match TRBD1. The CDR3 runs 14 residues. Germline V CDR1 and CDR2: LNHNV, YYDKDF (reference sequence). Trimming removed 1 base from V and 8 bases from J; junction bases left unmatched: 4.

The rearrangement joins TRBV14 to TRBJ2-7, with TRBD1 identical over 10 bases. CDR1 is SGHDN, CDR2 FVKESK, per germline. This CDR3 has 15 residues. The trim removed 3 bases at V and 3 bases at J, leaving 5 bases unmatched. CDR3: CASSQPGQGSYEQYF. CDR3 nucleotide sequence: TGTGCCAGCAGCCAGCCGGGACAGGGGAGCTACGAGCAGTACTTC.

Only a few counts were recorded for this clone. CDR3: CASSYGGSSAYEQYF. The CDR3, as DNA: TGTGCCAGCAGCTATGGCGGGAGTTCAGCCTACGAGCAGTACTTC. The chain has TRBV7-9 and TRBJ2-7, with 7 bases matching TRBD2. The CDR3 is made up of 15 amino acids. V was pared by 4 bases and J by 2 bases, with 8 bases of the junction left unmatched. Germline V CDR1 and CDR2: SEHNR, FQNEAQ (reference sequence).

The chain carries TRBV5-6 and TRBJ2-5, with D maybe TRBD1 (6 bases). V gave up 4 bases and J gave up 4 bases, with 17 bases separating them. The CDR3 runs 15 residues. CDR1 and CDR2 (germline): SGHDT, YYEEEE. Written as DNA, the CDR3 is TGTGCCAGCAGCCCCTCCCTGGACAGACCAGAGACCCAGTACTTC. It translates to CASSPSLDRPETQYF.

The chain carries TRBV5-4 and TRBJ1-6; possible D gene TRBD1, 6 bases. Germline V gives CDR1 SGHNT, CDR2 YYREEE (reference sequence). This CDR3 contains 18 residues. V was clipped by 4 bases and J by 10 bases, with 27 bases between them. The CDR3: CASSIDGQGGGSRSPLHF. CDR3 nucleotide sequence: TGTGCCAGCAGCATTGACGGGCAGGGAGGGGGTTCTCGCTCACCCCTCCACTTT.

CDR3 region: CASSWEGETYNSPLHF. The DNA of the CDR3 is TGTGCCAGCAGTTGGGAGGGGGAGACCTATAATTCACCCCTCCACTTT. The chain links TRBV6-5 to TRBJ1-6, with a possible D match to TRBD1 (6 bases). V lost 4 bases to trimming and J lost 2 bases, with 12 bases between them. Germline lookup yields CDR1 MNHEY and CDR2 SVGAGI. This CDR3 region has 16 residues.

The V call is TRBV5-1, the J call TRBJ1-2; TRBD1 might be the D (5 bases). CDR1 is SGHRS, CDR2 YFSETQ, per germline. CDR3 length: 13 residues. The V gene lost 0 bases and the J gene lost 7 bases, with 10 bases spanning the gap. The CDR3 sequence: CASSLVGVSGYTF. The CDR3 DNA reads as TGCGCCAGCAGCTTGGTAGGGGTATCTGGCTACACCTTC. Full variable domain (outside the CDR3, taken from reference TRBV5-1 and TRBJ1-2): KAGVTQTPRYLIKTRGQQVTLSCSPISGHRSVSWYQQTPGQGLQFLFEYFSETQRNKGNFPGRFSGRQFSNSRSEMNVSTLELGDSALYLCASSLVGVSGYTFGSGTRLTVV.

V usage is TRBV27 and J usage is TRBJ2-7; D tentatively reads TRBD1 or TRBD2 (6 bases each). This CDR3 comprises 15 residues. The germline V gene encodes CDR1 MNHEY and CDR2 SMNVEV (reference sequence). V lost 5 bases and J lost 3, with 17 bases in between. The CDR3 coding sequence is TGTGCCAGCAGTCCAGGAGGGGGGAGTGTCTACGAGCAGTACTTC. Translated, it gives CASSPGGGSVYEQYF.

About this clone: Other nucleotide sequences from this sample produce the same CDR3. The rearrangement joins TRBV18 to TRBJ1-5; D call uncertain. The CDR3 is 13 residues long. The V end lost 3 bases, the J end lost 4 bases, and 7 bases lay between the germline ends. Looked up from germline, CDR1 is KGHSH and CDR2 is LQKENI. The CDR3 spells CASSPGSNQPQHF. CDR3 nucleotides: TGTGCCAGCTCACCTGGGTCGAATCAGCCCCAGCATTTT.

This clone was seen more than once but under ten times. The rearrangement uses TRBV7-9 and TRBJ1-4; 7 positions agree with TRBD1. The CDR3 is 15 amino acids. Trimming cost V 5 bases and J 6 bases; bases outside gene matches: 9. Germline V gene lookup returns CDR1 SEHNR and CDR2 FQNEAQ (reference sequence). The CDR3 protein is CASSPRGVGDEKLFF. The CDR3 region has the DNA TGTGCCAGCAGCCCCAGGGGGGTGGGCGATGAAAAACTGTTTTTT.

The rearrangement links TRBV7-9 to TRBJ2-7; 10 bases line up with TRBD2. CDR1 SEHNR and CDR2 FQNEAQ come from the germline V gene (reference sequence). The CDR3 totals 14 residues. The ends lost 4 bases at V and 3 bases at J; junction bases unmatched: 3. CDR3 bases: TGTGCCAGCAGCTCGACTAGCGGGTACTACGAGCAGTACTTC. Protein product: CASSSTSGYYEQYF.

The rearrangement joins TRBV19 to TRBJ2-7; TRBD1 is a possible D gene (7 bases). There are 15 residues in the CDR3. CDR1 and CDR2 from the germline V gene are LNHDA and SQIVND (reference sequence). V gave up 4 bases and J gave up 4 bases, with 17 bases separating them. CDR3 residues: CASSTVGGGSYEQYF. CDR3 sequence (DNA): TGTGCCAGTAGTACTGTTGGAGGGGGCTCATACGAGCAGTACTTC.

J is TRBJ2-7 and V is TRBV19; TRBD2 agrees at 13 bases. Per the germline V gene, CDR1 is LNHDA and CDR2 is SQIVND (reference sequence). The CDR3 is made up of 16 amino acids. The V gene end was trimmed by 7 bases and the J gene end by 2 bases; junction bases not matched to a gene: 8. CDR3 DNA sequence: TGTGCCAGTACCTCTGGACTAGCGGGAGACCCCTACGAGCAGTACTTC. Residues: CASTSGLAGDPYEQYF.

The chain combines TRBV6-5 with TRBJ1-1; D ambiguous. Deletions cut 7 bases from V and 1 base from J, with 10 bases between. The CDR3 totals 13 residues. Germline V gene sequence: CDR1 MNHEY, CDR2 SVGAGI. CDR3 loop: CASTRTGNTEAFF. CDR3 bases: TGTGCCAGCACCAGGACGGGGAACACTGAAGCTTTCTTT.

The rearrangement links TRBV7-8 to TRBJ1-5; D unresolved. CDR1 and CDR2 (germline): SGHVS, FQNEAQ. The ends were cut back, 2 bases at V and 6 bases at J, with 11 bases in the middle. The CDR3 totals 14 residues. CDR3 nucleotides: TGTGCCAGCAGCTTAAAGCGGTGGGGTCAGCCCCAGCATTTT. Translating gives CASSLKRWGQPQHF.

The chain uses TRBV5-6 and TRBJ2-1; D remains ambiguous. This CDR3 has 15 residues. The V end was cut by 2 bases, the J end by 0 bases, with 9 bases between. CDR1 is SGHDT, CDR2 YYEEEE, per germline. The CDR3 is CASSFFVSSYNEQFF. CDR3 sequence (DNA): TGTGCCAGCAGCTTCTTCGTGAGCTCCTACAATGAGCAGTTCTTC.

This clone is a singleton in its sample. The rearrangement uses TRBV7-3 and TRBJ2-3; 10 bases align to TRBD2. The CDR3 runs to 17 residues. Trimming removed 5 bases from V and 4 bases from J; junction bases left unmatched: 12. The germline V gene has CDR1 SGHTA and CDR2 FQGTGA. The CDR3 spells CASSPRGLAISADTQYF. As DNA, the CDR3 is TGTGCCAGCAGCCCAAGGGGACTAGCGATTTCAGCAGATACGCAGTATTTT.

The V gene is TRBV6-6, the J gene TRBJ2-3; perhaps TRBD2 as D (5 bases). Germline V gives CDR1 MNHNY, CDR2 SVGAGI (reference sequence). The CDR3 is made up of 13 amino acids. With 4 bases removed from V and 5 bases from J, the gap between germline ends came to 10 bases. CDR3: CASSLGEEDTQYF. The CDR3 nucleotides read TGTGCCAGCAGTTTGGGAGAAGAAGATACGCAGTATTTT.

The genes are TRBV5-1 and TRBJ1-5; possibly TRBD1 for D (6 bases). Germline values: CDR1 SGHRS, CDR2 YFSETQ. Trimming shortened V by 4 bases and J by 5 bases, and 16 bases separated the two germline ends. CDR3 length: 15 amino acids. The CDR3 DNA follows: TGCGCCAGCAGCGCTACAGGGTCGGGCCATCAGCCCCAGCATTTT. Translating gives CASSATGSGHQPQHF. Variable domain in full (rest from reference TRBV5-1 and TRBJ1-5): KAGVTQTPRYLIKTRGQQVTLSCSPISGHRSVSWYQQTPGQGLQFLFEYFSETQRNKGNFPGRFSGRQFSNSRSEMNVSTLELGDSALYLCASSATGSGHQPQHFGDGTRLSIL.

The V and J genes are TRBV12-3 or TRBV12-4 and TRBJ2-3; D ambiguous. The CDR3 totals 12 residues. V was pared by 6 bases and J by 5 bases, with 9 bases between. This CDR3 is CASSPRGDTQYF. The CDR3 DNA reads TGTGCCAGCAGCCCCCGAGGAGATACGCAGTATTTT.

V and J are TRBV6-1 and TRBJ2-6; no reliable D call. CDR1 is MNHNS, CDR2 SASEGT, per germline. This CDR3 comprises 15 residues. V was shortened by 7 bases and J by 0 bases, with 10 bases between the two germline ends. The CDR3 sequence is CASTLTVSGANVLTF. CDR3 nucleotides: TGTGCCAGCACCCTAACGGTCTCTGGGGCCAACGTCCTGACTTTC.

The chain has TRBV7-8 and TRBJ1-2, with 7 bases matching TRBD1. The V segment lost 4 bases and the J segment 2 bases; nucleotides outside the gene matches: 7. CDR1 is SGHVS and CDR2 is FQNEAQ in the germline V gene. CDR3 length: 15 residues. The CDR3 DNA reads as TGTGCCAGCAGCTCCCGGGACAGACTGAACTATGGCTACACCTTC. It yields the protein CASSSRDRLNYGYTF.

This clone was seen a single time. This chain joins TRBV28 and TRBJ1-4; D remains unclear. CDR1 is MDHEN and CDR2 is SYDVKM in the germline V gene. V was pared by 3 bases and J by 3 bases, with 11 bases between. CDR3 length equals 15 residues. CDR3 protein: CASSLFPDPNEKLFF. For the CDR3, the DNA is TGTGCCAGCAGTTTGTTCCCGGACCCTAATGAAAAACTGTTTTTT.

The chain is built from TRBV28 and TRBJ1-1; D perhaps matches TRBD1 (5 bases). The CDR3 length is 16 residues. CDR1 is MDHEN and CDR2 is SYDVKM in the germline V gene. V gave up 2 bases and J gave up 8 bases, with 21 bases separating them. Here the CDR3 reads CASSLGGEGTLREAFF. The CDR3 DNA sequence: TGTGCCAGCAGTTTAGGGGGGGAGGGGACCCTACGCGAAGCTTTCTTT.